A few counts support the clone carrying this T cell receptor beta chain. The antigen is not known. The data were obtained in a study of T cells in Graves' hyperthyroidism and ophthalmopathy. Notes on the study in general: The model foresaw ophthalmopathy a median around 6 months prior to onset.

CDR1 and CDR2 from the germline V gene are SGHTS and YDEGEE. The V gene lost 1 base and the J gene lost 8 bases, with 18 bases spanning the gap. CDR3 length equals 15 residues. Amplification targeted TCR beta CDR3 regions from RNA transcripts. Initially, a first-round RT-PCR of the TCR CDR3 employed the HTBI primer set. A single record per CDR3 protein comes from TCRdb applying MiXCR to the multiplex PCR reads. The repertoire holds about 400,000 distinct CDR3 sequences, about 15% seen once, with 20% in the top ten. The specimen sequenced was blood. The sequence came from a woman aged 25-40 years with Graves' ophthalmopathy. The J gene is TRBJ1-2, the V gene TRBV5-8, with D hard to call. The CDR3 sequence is CASSLSRSSVVGYTF. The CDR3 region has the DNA TGTGCCAGCAGCTTGTCCAGGTCGAGTGTTGTAGGCTACACCTTC.